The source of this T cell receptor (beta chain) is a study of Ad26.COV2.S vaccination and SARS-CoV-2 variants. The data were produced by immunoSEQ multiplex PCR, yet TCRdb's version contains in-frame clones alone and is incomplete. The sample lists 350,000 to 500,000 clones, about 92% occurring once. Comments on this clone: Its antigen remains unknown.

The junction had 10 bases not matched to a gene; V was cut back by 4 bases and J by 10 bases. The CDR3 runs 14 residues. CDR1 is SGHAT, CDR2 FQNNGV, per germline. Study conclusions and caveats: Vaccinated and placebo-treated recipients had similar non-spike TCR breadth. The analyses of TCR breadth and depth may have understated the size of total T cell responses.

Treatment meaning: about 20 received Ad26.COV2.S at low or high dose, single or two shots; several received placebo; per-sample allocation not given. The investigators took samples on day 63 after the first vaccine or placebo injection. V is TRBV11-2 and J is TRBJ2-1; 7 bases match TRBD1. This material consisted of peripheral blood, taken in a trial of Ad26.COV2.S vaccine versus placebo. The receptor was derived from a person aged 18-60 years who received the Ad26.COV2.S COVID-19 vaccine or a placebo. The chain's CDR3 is CASSSLQGVGEQFF. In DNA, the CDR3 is TGTGCCAGCAGCTCGCTCCAGGGGGTGGGGGAGCAGTTCTTC.